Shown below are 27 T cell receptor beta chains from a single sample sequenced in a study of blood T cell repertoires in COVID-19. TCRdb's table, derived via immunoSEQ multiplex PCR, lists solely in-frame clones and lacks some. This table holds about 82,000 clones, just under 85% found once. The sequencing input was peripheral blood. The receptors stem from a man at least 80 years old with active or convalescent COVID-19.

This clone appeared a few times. The CDR3 spells CASSPDWQTYEQFF. CDR3 DNA: TGTGCCAGCAGCCCCGACTGGCAAACATATGAGCAGTTCTTC. The chain is built from TRBV11-3 and TRBJ2-1; unclear D gene. This CDR3 contains 14 residues. Germline V CDR1 and CDR2: SGHNT, YENEEA. Trimming pared 5 bases from V and 8 bases from J, leaving 16 bases between.

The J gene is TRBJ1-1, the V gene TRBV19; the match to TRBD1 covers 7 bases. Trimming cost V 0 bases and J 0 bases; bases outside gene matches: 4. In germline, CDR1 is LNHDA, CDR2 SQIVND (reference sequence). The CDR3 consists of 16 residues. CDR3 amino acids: CASSIDPGQMNTEAFF. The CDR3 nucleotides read TGTGCCAGTAGTATAGATCCGGGACAGATGAACACTGAAGCTTTCTTT.

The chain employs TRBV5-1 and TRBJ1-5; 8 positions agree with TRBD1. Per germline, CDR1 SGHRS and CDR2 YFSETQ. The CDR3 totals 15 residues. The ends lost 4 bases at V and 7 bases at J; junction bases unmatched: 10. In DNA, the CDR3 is TGCGCCAGCAGCCCACAGACAGGGGCGGGACAGCCCCAGCATTTT. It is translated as CASSPQTGAGQPQHF.

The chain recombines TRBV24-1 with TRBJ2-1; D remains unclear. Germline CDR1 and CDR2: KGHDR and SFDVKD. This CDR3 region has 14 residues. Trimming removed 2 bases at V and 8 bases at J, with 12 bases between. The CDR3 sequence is CATSDSLGPHEQFF. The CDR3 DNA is TGTGCCACCAGTGATTCCTTGGGCCCGCATGAGCAGTTCTTC.

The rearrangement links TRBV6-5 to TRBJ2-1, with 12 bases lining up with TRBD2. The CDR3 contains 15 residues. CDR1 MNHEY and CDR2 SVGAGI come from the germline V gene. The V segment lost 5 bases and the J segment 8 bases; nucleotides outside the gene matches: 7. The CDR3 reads CASSQTSGSRHEQFF. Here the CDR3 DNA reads TGTGCCAGCAGTCAGACTAGCGGGAGCCGCCATGAGCAGTTCTTC.

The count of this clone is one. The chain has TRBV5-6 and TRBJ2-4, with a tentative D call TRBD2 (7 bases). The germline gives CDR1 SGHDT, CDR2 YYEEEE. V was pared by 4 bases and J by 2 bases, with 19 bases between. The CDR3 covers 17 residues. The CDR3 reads CASSLRGAWGTKNIQYF. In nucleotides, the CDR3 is TGTGCCAGCAGCCTCCGGGGGGCTTGGGGAACCAAAAACATTCAGTACTTC.

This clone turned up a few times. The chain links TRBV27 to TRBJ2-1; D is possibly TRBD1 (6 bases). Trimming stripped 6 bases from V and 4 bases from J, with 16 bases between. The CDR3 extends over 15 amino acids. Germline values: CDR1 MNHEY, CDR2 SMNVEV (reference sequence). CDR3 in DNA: TGTGCCAGCAGCCCCCGAGGGGGACCATACAATGAGCAGTTCTTC. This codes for CASSPRGGPYNEQFF.

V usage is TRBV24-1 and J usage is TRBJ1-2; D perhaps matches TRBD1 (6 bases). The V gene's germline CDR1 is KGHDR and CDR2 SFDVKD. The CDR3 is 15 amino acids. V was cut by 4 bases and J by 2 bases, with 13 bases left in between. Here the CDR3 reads CATSDQTQGNYGYTF. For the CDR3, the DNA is TGTGCCACCAGTGACCAGACACAGGGCAACTATGGCTACACCTTC.

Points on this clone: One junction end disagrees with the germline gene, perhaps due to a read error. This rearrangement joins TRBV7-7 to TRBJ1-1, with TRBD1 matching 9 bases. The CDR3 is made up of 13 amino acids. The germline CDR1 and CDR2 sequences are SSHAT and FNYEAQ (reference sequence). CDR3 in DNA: TGTGCTAGCAGCCGGGACAGGGACACTGAAGCTTTCTTT. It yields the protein CASSRDRDTEAFF.

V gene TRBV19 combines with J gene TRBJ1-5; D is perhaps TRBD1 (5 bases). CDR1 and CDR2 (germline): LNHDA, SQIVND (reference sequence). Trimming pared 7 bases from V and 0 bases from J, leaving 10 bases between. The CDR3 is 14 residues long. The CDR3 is CASILRGSNQPQHF. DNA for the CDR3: TGTGCCAGTATACTAAGGGGTAGCAATCAGCCCCAGCATTTT.

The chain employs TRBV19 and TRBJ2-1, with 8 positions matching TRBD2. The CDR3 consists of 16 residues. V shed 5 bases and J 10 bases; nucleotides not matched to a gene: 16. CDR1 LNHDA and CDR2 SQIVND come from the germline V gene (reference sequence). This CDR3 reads CASSSAGRGARSEQFF. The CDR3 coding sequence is TGTGCCAGTAGTTCCGCTGGGCGGGGGGCTCGGTCAGAGCAGTTCTTC.

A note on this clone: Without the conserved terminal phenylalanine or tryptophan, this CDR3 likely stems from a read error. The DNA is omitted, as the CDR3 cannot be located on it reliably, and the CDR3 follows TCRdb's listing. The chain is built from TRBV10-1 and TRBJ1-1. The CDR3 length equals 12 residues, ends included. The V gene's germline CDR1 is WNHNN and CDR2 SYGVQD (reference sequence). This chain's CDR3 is CASSPFTLSAFP.

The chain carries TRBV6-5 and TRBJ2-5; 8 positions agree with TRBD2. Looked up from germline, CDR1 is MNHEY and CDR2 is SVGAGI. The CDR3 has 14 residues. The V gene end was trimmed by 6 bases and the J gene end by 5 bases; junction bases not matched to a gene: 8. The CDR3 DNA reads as TGTGCCAGCAGAGGCTTAGCGGGGAGGGAGACCCAGTACTTC. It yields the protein CASRGLAGRETQYF.

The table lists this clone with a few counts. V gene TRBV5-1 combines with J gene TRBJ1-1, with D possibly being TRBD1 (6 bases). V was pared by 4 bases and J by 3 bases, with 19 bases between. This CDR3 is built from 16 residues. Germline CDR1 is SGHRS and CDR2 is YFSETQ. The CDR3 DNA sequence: TGCGCCAGCAGCCGCTCCAGGGAGGGGGTATACACTGAAGCTTTCTTT. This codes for CASSRSREGVYTEAFF.

The CDR3 DNA reads TGTGCCAGCAGCGAGACTAGCGCCGGCCAAGAGACCCAGTACTTC. Translated, it gives CASSETSAGQETQYF. The chain employs TRBV11-2 and TRBJ2-5; 8 nucleotides match TRBD2. V gave up 5 bases and J gave up 1 base; unmatched junction bases: 6. This CDR3 contains 15 residues. Per the germline V gene, CDR1 is SGHAT and CDR2 is FQNNGV. Complete variable domain (other parts from reference TRBV11-2 and TRBJ2-5): EAGVAQSPRYKIIEKRQSVAFWCNPISGHATLYWYQQILGQGPKLLIQFQNNGVVDDSQLPKDRFSAERLKGVDSTLKIQPAKLEDSAVYLCASSETSAGQETQYFGPGTRLLVL.

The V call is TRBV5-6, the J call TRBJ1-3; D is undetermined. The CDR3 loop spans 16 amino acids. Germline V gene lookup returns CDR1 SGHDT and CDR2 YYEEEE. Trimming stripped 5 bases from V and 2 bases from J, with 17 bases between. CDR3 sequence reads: CASRSTGYDPGNTIYF. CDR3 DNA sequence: TGTGCCAGCAGGTCGACGGGGTACGATCCTGGAAACACCATATATTTT.

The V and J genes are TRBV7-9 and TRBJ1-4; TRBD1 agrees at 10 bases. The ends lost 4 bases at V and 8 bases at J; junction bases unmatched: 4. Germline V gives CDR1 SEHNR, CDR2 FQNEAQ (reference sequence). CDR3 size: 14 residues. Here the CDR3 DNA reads TGTGCCAGCAGCTACGGGACAGGGGAAGAAAAACTGTTTTTT. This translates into CASSYGTGEEKLFF.

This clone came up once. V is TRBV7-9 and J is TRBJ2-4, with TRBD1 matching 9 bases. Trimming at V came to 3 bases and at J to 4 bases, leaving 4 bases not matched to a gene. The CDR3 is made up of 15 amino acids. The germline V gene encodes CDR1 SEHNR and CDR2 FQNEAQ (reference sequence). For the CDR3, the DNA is TGTGCCAGCAGCTTGGCCGGGACAGGGAAAAACATTCAGTACTTC. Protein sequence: CASSLAGTGKNIQYF.

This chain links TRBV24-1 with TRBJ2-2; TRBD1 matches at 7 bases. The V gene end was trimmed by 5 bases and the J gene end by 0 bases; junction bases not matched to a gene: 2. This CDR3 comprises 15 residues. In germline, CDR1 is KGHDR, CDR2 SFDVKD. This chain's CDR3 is CATSGDSANTGELFF. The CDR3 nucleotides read TGTGCCACCAGTGGGGACAGTGCGAACACCGGGGAGCTGTTTTTT.

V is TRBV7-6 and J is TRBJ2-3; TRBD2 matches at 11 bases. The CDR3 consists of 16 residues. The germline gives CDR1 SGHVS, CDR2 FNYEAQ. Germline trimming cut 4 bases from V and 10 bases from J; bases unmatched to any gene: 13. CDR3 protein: CASSSPHLAGGLPQYF. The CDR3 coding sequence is TGTGCCAGCAGCTCACCACACCTAGCGGGGGGACTGCCGCAGTATTTT.

The CDR3 spells CASSLAPRGTQYF. The CDR3 nucleotides are TGTGCCAGCAGCTTAGCCCCTAGAGGTACGCAGTATTTT. The chain joins TRBV11-2 to TRBJ2-3, with D hard to call. Germline CDR1 reads SGHAT; CDR2 reads FQNNGV. Deletions cut 1 base from V and 8 bases from J, with 10 bases between. CDR3 size: 13 residues.

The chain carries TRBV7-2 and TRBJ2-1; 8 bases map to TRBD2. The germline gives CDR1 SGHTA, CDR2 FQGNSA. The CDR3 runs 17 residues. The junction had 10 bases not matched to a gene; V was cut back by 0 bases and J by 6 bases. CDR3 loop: CASSLAGWGLEVNEQFF. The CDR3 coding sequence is TGTGCCAGCAGCTTAGCAGGCTGGGGACTAGAGGTCAATGAGCAGTTCTTC.

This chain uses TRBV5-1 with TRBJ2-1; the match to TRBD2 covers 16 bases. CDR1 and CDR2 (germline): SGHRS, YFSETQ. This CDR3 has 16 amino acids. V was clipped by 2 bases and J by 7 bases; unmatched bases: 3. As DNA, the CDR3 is TGCGCCAGCAGCTTCGGGACTAGCGGGAGGGTTAATGAGCAGTTCTTC. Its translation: CASSFGTSGRVNEQFF.

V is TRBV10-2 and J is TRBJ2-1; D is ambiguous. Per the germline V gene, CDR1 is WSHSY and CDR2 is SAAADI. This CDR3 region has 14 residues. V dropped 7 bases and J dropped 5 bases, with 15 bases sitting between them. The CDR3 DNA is TGCGCCAGCACCTCCCGGAGCAGCGACAATGAGCAGTTCTTC. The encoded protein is CASTSRSSDNEQFF.

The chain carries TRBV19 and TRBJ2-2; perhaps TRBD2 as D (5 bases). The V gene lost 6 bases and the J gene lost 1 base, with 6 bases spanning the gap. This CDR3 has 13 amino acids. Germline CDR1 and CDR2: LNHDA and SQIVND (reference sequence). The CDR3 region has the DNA TGTGCCAGTAGGGCGGGGAACACCGGGGAGCTGTTTTTT. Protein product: CASRAGNTGELFF.

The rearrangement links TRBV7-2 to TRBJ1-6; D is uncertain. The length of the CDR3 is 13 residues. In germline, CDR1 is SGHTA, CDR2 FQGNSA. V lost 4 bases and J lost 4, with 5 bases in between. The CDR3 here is CASSSQYNSPLHF. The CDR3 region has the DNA TGTGCCAGCAGCTCACAATATAATTCACCCCTCCACTTT.

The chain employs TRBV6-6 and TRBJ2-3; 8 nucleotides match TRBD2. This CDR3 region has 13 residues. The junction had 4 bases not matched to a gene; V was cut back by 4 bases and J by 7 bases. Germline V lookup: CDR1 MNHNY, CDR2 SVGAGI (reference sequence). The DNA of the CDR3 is TGTGCCAGCAGTTCCGTAGCGGGGAATACGCAGTATTTT. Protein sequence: CASSSVAGNTQYF.